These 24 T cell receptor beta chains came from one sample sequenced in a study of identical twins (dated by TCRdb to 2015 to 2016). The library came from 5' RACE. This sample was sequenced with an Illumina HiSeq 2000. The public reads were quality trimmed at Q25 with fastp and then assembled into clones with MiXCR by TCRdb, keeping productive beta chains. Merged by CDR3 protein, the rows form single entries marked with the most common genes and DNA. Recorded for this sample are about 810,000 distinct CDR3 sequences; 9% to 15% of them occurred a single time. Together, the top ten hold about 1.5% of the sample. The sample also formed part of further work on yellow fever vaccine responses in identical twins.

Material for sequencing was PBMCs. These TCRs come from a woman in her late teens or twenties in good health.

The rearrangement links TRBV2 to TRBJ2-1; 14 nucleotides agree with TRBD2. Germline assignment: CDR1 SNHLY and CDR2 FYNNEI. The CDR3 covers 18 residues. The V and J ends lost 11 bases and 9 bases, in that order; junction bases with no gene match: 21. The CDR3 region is CAFGGGTSGRVIPTEQFF. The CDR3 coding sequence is TGTGCCTTCGGCGGCGGGACTAGCGGGAGAGTGATACCTACTGAGCAGTTCTTC.

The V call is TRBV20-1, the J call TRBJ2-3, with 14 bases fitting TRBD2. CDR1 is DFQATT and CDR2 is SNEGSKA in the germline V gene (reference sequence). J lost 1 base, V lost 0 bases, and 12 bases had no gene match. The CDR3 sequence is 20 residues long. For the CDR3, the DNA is TGCAGTGCTAGAGAGGGGACTAGCGGGAGAGGATGGCGGGGCACAGATACGCAGTATTTT. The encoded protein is CSAREGTSGRGWRGTDTQYF.

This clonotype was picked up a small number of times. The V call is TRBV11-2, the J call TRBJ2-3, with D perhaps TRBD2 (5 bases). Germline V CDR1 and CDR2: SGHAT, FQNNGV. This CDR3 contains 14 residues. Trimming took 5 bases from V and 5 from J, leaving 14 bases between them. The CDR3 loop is CASSELRGLDTQYF. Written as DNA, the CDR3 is TGTGCCAGCAGCGAATTGCGCGGGCTAGATACGCAGTATTTT.

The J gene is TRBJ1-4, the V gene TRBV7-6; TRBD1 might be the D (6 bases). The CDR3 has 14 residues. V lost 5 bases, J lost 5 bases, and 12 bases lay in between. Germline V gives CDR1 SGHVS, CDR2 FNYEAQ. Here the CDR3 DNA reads TGTGCCAGCAGCCGTGGACAGCCAAATGAAAAACTGTTTTTT. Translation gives CASSRGQPNEKLFF.

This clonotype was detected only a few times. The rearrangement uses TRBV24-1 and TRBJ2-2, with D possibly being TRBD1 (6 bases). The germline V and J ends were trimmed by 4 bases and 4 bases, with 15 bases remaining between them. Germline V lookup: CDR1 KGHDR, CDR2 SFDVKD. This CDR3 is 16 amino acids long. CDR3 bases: TGTGCCACCAGTGAGGTAACAGGGTTGGTCACCGGGGAGCTGTTTTTT. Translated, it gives CATSEVTGLVTGELFF.

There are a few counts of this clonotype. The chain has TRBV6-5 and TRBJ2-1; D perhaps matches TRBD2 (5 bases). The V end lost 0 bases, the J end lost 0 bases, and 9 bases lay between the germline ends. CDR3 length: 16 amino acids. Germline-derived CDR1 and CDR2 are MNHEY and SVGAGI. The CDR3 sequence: CASSYSDSSSYNEQFF. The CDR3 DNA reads TGTGCCAGCAGTTACTCGGACTCGAGCTCCTACAATGAGCAGTTCTTC.

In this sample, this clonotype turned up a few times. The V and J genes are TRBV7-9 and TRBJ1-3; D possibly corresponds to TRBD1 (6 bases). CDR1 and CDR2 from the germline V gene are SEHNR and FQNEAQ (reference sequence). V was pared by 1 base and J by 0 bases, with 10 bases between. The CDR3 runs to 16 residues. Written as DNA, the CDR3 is TGTGCCAGCAGCTTAGATTGGACAGACTCTGGAAACACCATATATTTT. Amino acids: CASSLDWTDSGNTIYF.

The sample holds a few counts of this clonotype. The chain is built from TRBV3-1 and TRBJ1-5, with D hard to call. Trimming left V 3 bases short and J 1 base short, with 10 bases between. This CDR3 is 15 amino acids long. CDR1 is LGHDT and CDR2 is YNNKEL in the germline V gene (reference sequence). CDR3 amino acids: CASSHDKVSNQPQHF. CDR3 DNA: TGTGCCAGCAGCCACGACAAGGTGAGCAATCAGCCCCAGCATTTT.

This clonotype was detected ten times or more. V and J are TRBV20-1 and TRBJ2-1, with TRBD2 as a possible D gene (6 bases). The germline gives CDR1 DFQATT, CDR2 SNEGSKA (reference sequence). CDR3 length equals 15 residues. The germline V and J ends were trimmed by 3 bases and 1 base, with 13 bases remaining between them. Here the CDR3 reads CSARPAGRSYNEQFF. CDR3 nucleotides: TGCAGTGCTAGGCCAGCGGGTCGATCCTACAATGAGCAGTTCTTC.

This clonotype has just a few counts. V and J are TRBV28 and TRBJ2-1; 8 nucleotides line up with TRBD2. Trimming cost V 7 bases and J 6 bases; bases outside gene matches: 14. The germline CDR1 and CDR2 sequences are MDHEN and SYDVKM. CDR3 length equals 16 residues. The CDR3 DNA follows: TGTGCCAGCACCCTCGAGACTAGCGCGAAGACCAATGAGCAGTTCTTC. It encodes CASTLETSAKTNEQFF. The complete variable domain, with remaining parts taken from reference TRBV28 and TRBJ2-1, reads DVKVTQSSRYLVKRTGEKVFLECVQDMDHENMFWYRQDPGLGLRLIYFSYDVKMKEKGDIPEGYSVSREKKERFSLILESASTNQTSMYLCASTLETSAKTNEQFFGPGTRLTVL.

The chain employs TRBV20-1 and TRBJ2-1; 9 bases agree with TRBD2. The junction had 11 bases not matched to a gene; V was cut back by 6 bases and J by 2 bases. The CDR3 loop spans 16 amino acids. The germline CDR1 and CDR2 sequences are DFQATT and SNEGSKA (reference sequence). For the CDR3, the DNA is TGCAGTGCCAGATACAGCGGGGGGTTAACCTACAATGAGCAGTTCTTC. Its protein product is CSARYSGGLTYNEQFF.

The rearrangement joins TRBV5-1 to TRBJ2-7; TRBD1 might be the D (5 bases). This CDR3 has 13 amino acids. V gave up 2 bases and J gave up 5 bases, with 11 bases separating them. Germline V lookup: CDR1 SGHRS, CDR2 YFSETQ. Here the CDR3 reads CASSLRQGDEQYV. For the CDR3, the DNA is TGCGCCAGCAGCTTAAGGCAGGGCGACGAGCAGTACGTC.

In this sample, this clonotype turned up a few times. The CDR3 is CAISGGSGAYNEQFF. The CDR3, as DNA: TGTGCCATCAGTGGCGGTAGCGGGGCCTACAATGAGCAGTTCTTC. The genes are TRBV10-3 and TRBJ2-1; 8 nucleotides match TRBD2. The CDR3 is 15 amino acids. From germline, CDR1 is ENHRY and CDR2 SYGVKD. V lost 4 bases to trimming and J lost 2 bases; unmatched junction nucleotides: 4.

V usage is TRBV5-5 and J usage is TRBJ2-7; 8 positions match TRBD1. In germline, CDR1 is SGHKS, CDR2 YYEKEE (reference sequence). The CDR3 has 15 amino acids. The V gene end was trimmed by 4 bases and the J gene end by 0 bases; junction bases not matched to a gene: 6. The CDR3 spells CASSTRTGSSYEQYV. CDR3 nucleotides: TGTGCCAGCAGCACTCGGACAGGGAGCTCCTACGAGCAGTACGTC.

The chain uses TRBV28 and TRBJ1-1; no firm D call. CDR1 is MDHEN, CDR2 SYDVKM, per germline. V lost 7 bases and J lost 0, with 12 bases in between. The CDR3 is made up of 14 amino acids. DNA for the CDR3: TGTGCCAGCACCCCGGCACAGATGAACACTGAAGCTTTCTTT. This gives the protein CASTPAQMNTEAFF.

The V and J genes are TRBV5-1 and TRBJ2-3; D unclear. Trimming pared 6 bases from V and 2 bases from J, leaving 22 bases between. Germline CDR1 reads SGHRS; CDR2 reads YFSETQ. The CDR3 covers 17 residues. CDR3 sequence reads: CASMPNVFASVTDTQYF. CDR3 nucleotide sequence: TGCGCCAGCATGCCAAACGTCTTTGCGTCAGTCACAGATACGCAGTATTTT.

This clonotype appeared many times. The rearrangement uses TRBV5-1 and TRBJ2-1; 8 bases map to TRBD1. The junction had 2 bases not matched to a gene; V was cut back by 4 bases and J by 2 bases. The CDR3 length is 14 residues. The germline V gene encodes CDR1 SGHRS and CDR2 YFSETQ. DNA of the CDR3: TGCGCCAGCAGCCCGGACAGGGCCTACAATGAGCAGTTCTTC. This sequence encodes CASSPDRAYNEQFF.

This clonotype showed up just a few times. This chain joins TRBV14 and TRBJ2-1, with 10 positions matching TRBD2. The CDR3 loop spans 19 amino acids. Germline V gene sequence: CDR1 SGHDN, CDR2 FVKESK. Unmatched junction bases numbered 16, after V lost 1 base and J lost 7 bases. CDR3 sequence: CASSQVRSLAGVILNEQFF. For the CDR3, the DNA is TGTGCCAGCAGCCAAGTGAGATCCCTAGCGGGAGTGATTTTAAATGAGCAGTTCTTC.

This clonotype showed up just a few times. In DNA form, the CDR3 reads TGTGCCAGCAGACAACGGGGGGCCAACGTCCTGACTTTC. Its translation is CASRQRGANVLTF. This chain connects TRBV27 to TRBJ2-6; no clear D. The germline V gene encodes CDR1 MNHEY and CDR2 SMNVEV (reference sequence). V was trimmed by 6 bases and J by 4 bases, leaving 7 bases between them. The CDR3 has 13 amino acids.

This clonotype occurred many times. CDR3 in DNA: TGTGCCAGCAGTCGGGACTCCATGAACACTGAAGCTTTCTTT. Its protein is CASSRDSMNTEAFF. V gene TRBV12-3 or TRBV12-4 combines with J gene TRBJ1-1; TRBD1 might be the D (5 bases). CDR3 length equals 14 residues. V was shortened by 5 bases and J by 0 bases, with 10 bases between the two germline ends.

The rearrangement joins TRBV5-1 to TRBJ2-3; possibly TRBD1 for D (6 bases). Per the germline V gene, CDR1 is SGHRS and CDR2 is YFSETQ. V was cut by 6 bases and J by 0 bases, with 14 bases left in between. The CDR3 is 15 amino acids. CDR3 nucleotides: TGCGCCAGCACAGAACAGGGCCTTAGCACAGATACGCAGTATTTT. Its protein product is CASTEQGLSTDTQYF. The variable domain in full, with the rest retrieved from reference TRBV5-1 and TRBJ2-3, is KAGVTQTPRYLIKTRGQQVTLSCSPISGHRSVSWYQQTPGQGLQFLFEYFSETQRNKGNFPGRFSGRQFSNSRSEMNVSTLELGDSALYLCASTEQGLSTDTQYFGPGTRLTVL.

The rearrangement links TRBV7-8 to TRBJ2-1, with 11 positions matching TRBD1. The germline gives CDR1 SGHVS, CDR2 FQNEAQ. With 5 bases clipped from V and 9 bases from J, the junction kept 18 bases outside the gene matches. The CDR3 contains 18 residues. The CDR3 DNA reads TGTGCCAGCAGCCTCCAAATGGGACAGGGGGGCCCGATAGGTGAGCAGTTCTTC. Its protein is CASSLQMGQGGPIGEQFF. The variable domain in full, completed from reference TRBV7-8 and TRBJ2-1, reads GAGVSQSPRYKVAKRGQDVALRCDPISGHVSLFWYQQALGQGPEFLTYFQNEAQLDKSGLPSDRFFAERPEGSVSTLKIQRTQQEDSAVYLCASSLQMGQGGPIGEQFFGPGTRLTVL.

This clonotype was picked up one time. Here the CDR3 reads CASSLGHIQGSGANVLTF. For the CDR3, the DNA is TGTGCCAGCAGCTTGGGTCACATTCAGGGGTCTGGGGCCAACGTCCTGACTTTC. The chain is built from TRBV5-4 and TRBJ2-6; tentative D call: TRBD1 (6 bases). The CDR3 has 18 amino acids. V was trimmed by 0 bases and J by 1 base, leaving 14 bases between them. Germline V gene data show CDR1 as SGHNT and CDR2 as YYREEE (reference sequence). The full variable domain, in which reference TRBV5-4 and TRBJ2-6 provide the parts outside the CDR3, is ETGVTQSPTHLIKTRGQQVTLRCSSQSGHNTVSWYQQALGQGPQFIFQYYREEENGRGNFPPRFSGLQFPNYSSELNVNALELDDSALYLCASSLGHIQGSGANVLTFGAGSRLTVL.

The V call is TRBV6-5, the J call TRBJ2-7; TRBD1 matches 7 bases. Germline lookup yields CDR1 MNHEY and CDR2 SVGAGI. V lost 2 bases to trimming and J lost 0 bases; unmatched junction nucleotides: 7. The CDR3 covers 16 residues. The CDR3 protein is CASSYQGQVCSYEQYV. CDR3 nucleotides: TGTGCCAGCAGTTACCAAGGACAGGTATGCTCCTACGAGCAGTACGTC.